This T cell receptor beta chain was recorded in a study of cytomegalovirus exposure and HLA in healthy donors. Study-wide results and caveats: Immune exposure information available was restricted to CMV serostatus. Later on, analysis showed that most CMV-associated TCR beta chains appeared to be HLA-restricted. Highly shared sequence variants in one cluster were likely a sequencing artifact. A link between a missense DCLRE1C variant and TCR beta V- and J-gene trimming emerged from a later analysis.

CDR1 and CDR2 from the germline V gene are SNHLY and FYNNEI. V gave up 4 bases and J gave up 2 bases; unmatched junction bases: 4. This CDR3 has 15 amino acids. Concerning this clone itself: Its antigen remains unidentified.

The PCR contained 60 Vbeta and 13 Jbeta primers. The method was immunoSEQ multiplex PCR; TCRdb's version includes in-frame clones alone and lacks a portion of them. The sample has roughly 150,000 clones, 70% to 80% seen once; the top ten hold 2% to 2.5%. This TCR derives from a man aged 45-65 years in good health and CMV-seropositive. The V call is TRBV2, the J call TRBJ2-3, with 9 positions matching TRBD2. The material sequenced was PBMCs. Written as DNA, the CDR3 is TGTGCCAGCAGTGTGGGACTAGCTTTCACAGATACGCAGTATTTT. Protein product: CASSVGLAFTDTQYF.